This T cell receptor beta chain was recorded in a study of regulatory T cells in long-lasting Graves disease. Combining iRepertoire HTBI primers with Arm-PCR of CDR3 regions, the authors built TCR beta libraries. TCRdb reprocessed the multiplex PCR reads via MiXCR and lists one record per CDR3 protein. The sample lists around 500,000 distinct CDR3 sequences; 13% were seen once. The time point: newly diagnosed GD, antithyroid drugs for less than 3 months. PBMCs provided the RNA from which the TCR library was made. EDTA tubes received 9 to 10 milliliters of collected peripheral blood. This clonotype came up many times. The CDR3 runs 13 residues. Trimming cost V 7 bases and J 3 bases; bases outside gene matches: 3. The same data also contributed to another study, on T cells in Graves' hyperthyroidism and ophthalmopathy.

The gene calls are TRBV12-3 or TRBV12-4 and TRBJ2-5, with 9 bases aligning to TRBD1. The receptor was isolated from a man aged 25-40 years with Graves disease. The starting material was peripheral blood mononuclear cells (PBMCs), obtained at new diagnosis, from a patient treated with antithyroid drugs. As DNA, the CDR3 is TGTGCCAGCAACCGACAGGGGGAAGAGACCCAGTACTTC. It codes for CASNRQGEETQYF.